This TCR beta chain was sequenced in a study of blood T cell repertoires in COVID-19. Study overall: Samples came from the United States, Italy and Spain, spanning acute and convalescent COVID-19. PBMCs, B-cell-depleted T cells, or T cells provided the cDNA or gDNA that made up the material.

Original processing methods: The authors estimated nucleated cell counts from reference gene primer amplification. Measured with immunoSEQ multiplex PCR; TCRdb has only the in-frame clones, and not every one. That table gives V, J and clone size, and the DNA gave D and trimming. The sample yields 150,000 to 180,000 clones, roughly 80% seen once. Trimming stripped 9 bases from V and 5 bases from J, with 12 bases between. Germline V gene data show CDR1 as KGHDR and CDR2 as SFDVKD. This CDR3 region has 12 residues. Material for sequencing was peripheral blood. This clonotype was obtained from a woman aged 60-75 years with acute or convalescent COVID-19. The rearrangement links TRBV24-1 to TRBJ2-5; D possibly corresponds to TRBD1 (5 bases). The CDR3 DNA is TGTGCCACCCTCCCACGACAGGAGACCCAGTACTTC. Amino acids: CATLPRQETQYF.